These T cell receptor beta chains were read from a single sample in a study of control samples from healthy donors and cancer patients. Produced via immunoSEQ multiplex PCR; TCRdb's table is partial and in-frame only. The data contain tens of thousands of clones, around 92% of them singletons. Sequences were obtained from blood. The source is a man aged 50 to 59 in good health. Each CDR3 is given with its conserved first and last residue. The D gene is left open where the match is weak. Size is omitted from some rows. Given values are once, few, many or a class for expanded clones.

CDR3 DNA: TGTGCCAGCAGCTTAGAAACGGGTACACGCAGAGAGAACACTGAAGCTTTCTTT
CDR3 protein: CASSLETGTRRENTEAFF
J gene: TRBJ1-1
D gene: -
clone size: -
V gene: TRBV7-9

CDR3 DNA: TGCGCCAGCAGCCCGGGACAGGGGGGGAATCAGCCCCAGCATTTT
CDR3 protein: CASSPGQGGNQPQHF
J gene: TRBJ1-5
D gene: TRBD1
clone size: -
V gene: TRBV5-1

CDR3 DNA: TGTGCCTGGAACGCGGGGTTCAGCGATACGCAGTATTTT
CDR3 protein: CAWNAGFSDTQYF
J gene: TRBJ2-3
D gene: -
clone size: once
V gene: TRBV30

CDR3 DNA: TGTGCCTGGAGTTCGTGGAGGGTGAATACGCAGTATTTT
CDR3 protein: CAWSSWRVNTQYF
J gene: TRBJ2-3
D gene: -
clone size: -
V gene: TRBV30

CDR3 DNA: TGCAGCGTTGGAAACCGGGACCTGAGTGGCTATGGCTACACCTTC
CDR3 protein: CSVGNRDLSGYGYTF
J gene: TRBJ1-2
D gene: -
clone size: -
V gene: TRBV29-1

CDR3 DNA: TGCGCCAGCAGCTTGGCCATTAGCACTGAAGCTTTCTTT
CDR3 protein: CASSLAISTEAFF
J gene: TRBJ1-1
D gene: -
clone size: -
V gene: TRBV5-1

CDR3 DNA: TGTGCCAGCAGCTCCTCTAAGGGACAGGCCCTAAAAGGGGCCAACGTCCTGACTTTC
CDR3 protein: CASSSSKGQALKGANVLTF
J gene: TRBJ2-6
D gene: TRBD1
clone size: -
V gene: TRBV7-2

CDR3 DNA: TGTGCCAGCAATCCTTTTGGGGGACTCAACGAGCAGTACTTC
CDR3 protein: CASNPFGGLNEQYF
J gene: TRBJ2-7
D gene: -
clone size: -
V gene: TRBV28

CDR3 DNA: TGTGCCACCAGTGGAGGGACTAGCGGGGGCAACGCCCAAGAGACCCAGTACTTC
CDR3 protein: CATSGGTSGGNAQETQYF
J gene: TRBJ2-5
D gene: TRBD2
clone size: -
V gene: TRBV24-1

CDR3 DNA: TGTGCCAGCAGCTGGGGGCTAGCGGGGGCTCTATTTAATGAGCAGTTCTTC
CDR3 protein: CASSWGLAGALFNEQFF
J gene: TRBJ2-1
D gene: TRBD2
clone size: -
V gene: TRBV7-2

CDR3 DNA: TGTGCCAGCAGCCCTTACAATGAGCAGTTCTTC
CDR3 protein: CASSPYNEQFF
J gene: TRBJ2-1
D gene: -
clone size: once
V gene: TRBV7-9

CDR3 DNA: TGCGCCAGCAGCTTGGATGGAAACACCATATATTTT
CDR3 protein: CASSLDGNTIYF
J gene: TRBJ1-3
D gene: -
clone size: -
V gene: TRBV5-1

CDR3 DNA: TGTGCCAGCAGCGCGACCCCGGACGGGAATGAAAAACTGTTTTTT
CDR3 protein: CASSATPDGNEKLFF
J gene: TRBJ1-4
D gene: -
clone size: -
V gene: TRBV9

CDR3 DNA: TGTGCCAGCAGCCTCCTTCGCGGGGCCAACGTCCTGACTTTC
CDR3 protein: CASSLLRGANVLTF
J gene: TRBJ2-6
D gene: -
clone size: -
V gene: TRBV7-9

CDR3 DNA: TGTGCCTGGAGTGTAGGTTTGCGGGGGCACTACGAGCAGTACTTC
CDR3 protein: CAWSVGLRGHYEQYF
J gene: TRBJ2-7
D gene: -
clone size: -
V gene: TRBV30

CDR3 DNA: TGTGCCATCAGTGAAAACGGGGGGGACACCGGGGAGCTGTTTTTT
CDR3 protein: CAISENGGDTGELFF
J gene: TRBJ2-2
D gene: TRBD2
clone size: -
V gene: TRBV10-3

CDR3 DNA: TGTGCCAGCAGTTACTTGGCTACAGGGTGGAATTCACCCCTCCACTTT
CDR3 protein: CASSYLATGWNSPLHF
J gene: TRBJ1-6
D gene: -
clone size: -
V gene: TRBV6-5

CDR3 DNA: TGTGCCAGCAGTCGGCGGGGGGCTCGCTCCTACAATGAGCAGTTCTTC
CDR3 protein: CASSRRGARSYNEQFF
J gene: TRBJ2-1
D gene: TRBD2
clone size: -
V gene: TRBV7-2

CDR3 DNA: TGTGCCAGCAGCCCACGACAGGGGAGGGAGCAGTTCTTC
CDR3 protein: CASSPRQGREQFF
J gene: TRBJ2-1
D gene: TRBD1
clone size: -
V gene: TRBV3-1/TRBV3-2

CDR3 DNA: TGTGCCAGCAGTGAAGTAAGGGGAGGAATGACCCAGTACTTC
CDR3 protein: CASSEVRGGMTQYF
J gene: TRBJ2-5
D gene: -
clone size: -
V gene: TRBV6-1

CDR3 DNA: TGTGCCAGCAGCTGGGACAAGAACACTGAAGCTTTCTTT
CDR3 protein: CASSWDKNTEAFF
J gene: TRBJ1-1
D gene: -
clone size: -
V gene: TRBV14

CDR3 DNA: TGTGCCAGCAGCTTAGATCTGGGCAGGGCCAAGTACTTC
CDR3 protein: CASSLDLGRAKYF
J gene: TRBJ2-7
D gene: -
clone size: -
V gene: TRBV11-3

CDR3 DNA: TGTGCCAGCAGCCCGGGGGGCCAAGAGACCCAGTACTTC
CDR3 protein: CASSPGGQETQYF
J gene: TRBJ2-5
D gene: TRBD2
clone size: -
V gene: TRBV5-5

CDR3 DNA: TGTGCCAGCAGCTTAGAGATCCGGGGGGCGTCGGGCTACACCTTC
CDR3 protein: CASSLEIRGASGYTF
J gene: TRBJ1-2
D gene: -
clone size: -
V gene: TRBV7-8

CDR3 DNA: TGCGCCAGCAGCTTGGTTGCGAGCACTGAAGCTTTCTTT
CDR3 protein: CASSLVASTEAFF
J gene: TRBJ1-1
D gene: -
clone size: -
V gene: TRBV5-1

CDR3 DNA: TGTGCCAGCAGCTTGCTCGAGCAGGGGGCGTGGGATGAGCAGTTCTTC
CDR3 protein: CASSLLEQGAWDEQFF
J gene: TRBJ2-1
D gene: TRBD1
clone size: -
V gene: TRBV5-5

CDR3 DNA: TGTGCCAGCAGCTTGGTGAATAACCTCTTCGATGAGCAGTTCTTC
CDR3 protein: CASSLVNNLFDEQFF
J gene: TRBJ2-1
D gene: -
clone size: -
V gene: TRBV5-4

CDR3 DNA: TGCAGCGTTGAGCGGGGGCGGGACAATGAGCAGTTCTTC
CDR3 protein: CSVERGRDNEQFF
J gene: TRBJ2-1
D gene: -
clone size: -
V gene: TRBV29-1

CDR3 DNA: TGTGCCAGCAGTTTAGGAGGGAAACAGCCCCAGCATTTT
CDR3 protein: CASSLGGKQPQHF
J gene: TRBJ1-5
D gene: -
clone size: -
V gene: TRBV12-3/TRBV12-4

CDR3 DNA: TGTGCCAGCAGACCCGGGACATACCTTAATTACGAGCAGTACTTC
CDR3 protein: CASRPGTYLNYEQYF
J gene: TRBJ2-7
D gene: -
clone size: once
V gene: TRBV27

CDR3 DNA: TGTGCCAGCAGTTACGGCAGGGGAGGGAACACTGAAGCTTTCTTT
CDR3 protein: CASSYGRGGNTEAFF
J gene: TRBJ1-1
D gene: -
clone size: -
V gene: TRBV6-5

CDR3 DNA: TGTGCCAGCAGCTTAGCGGTGGGACAGGGGATAACCACAGATACGCAGTATTTT
CDR3 protein: CASSLAVGQGITTDTQYF
J gene: TRBJ2-3
D gene: TRBD1
clone size: -
V gene: TRBV7-8

CDR3 DNA: TGTGCCAGCAGCCTCCGCAGGGGTGAAGCTTTCTTT
CDR3 protein: CASSLRRGEAFF
J gene: TRBJ1-1
D gene: -
clone size: medium-sized
V gene: TRBV7-9

CDR3 DNA: TGTGCCAGCAGCCCAGAACCGGCAGGGGCTGACGAGCAGTACTTC
CDR3 protein: CASSPEPAGADEQYF
J gene: TRBJ2-7
D gene: -
clone size: -
V gene: TRBV5-8

CDR3 DNA: TGCAGTGCTAGGGGGCAGTTGTCAGCTTTCTTT
CDR3 protein: CSARGQLSAFF
J gene: TRBJ1-1
D gene: -
clone size: few
V gene: TRBV20-1

CDR3 DNA: TGTGCCAGCTCACCCTGGGTTAAAGAGACCCAGTACTTC
CDR3 protein: CASSPWVKETQYF
J gene: TRBJ2-5
D gene: -
clone size: -
V gene: TRBV18

CDR3 DNA: TGTGCCAGCAGCGTAGAGGGGGATCCCGGGGAGCTGTTTTTT
CDR3 protein: CASSVEGDPGELFF
J gene: TRBJ2-2
D gene: -
clone size: -
V gene: TRBV9

CDR3 DNA: TGTGCCAGCCAGAAGACAGGGAGGGATCAGCCCCAGCATTTT
CDR3 protein: CASQKTGRDQPQHF
J gene: TRBJ1-5
D gene: TRBD1
clone size: -
V gene: TRBV19

CDR3 DNA: TGTGCCAGCAGTTTAGGGGCCTACACTGAAGCTTTCTTT
CDR3 protein: CASSLGAYTEAFF
J gene: TRBJ1-1
D gene: -
clone size: -
V gene: TRBV12-3/TRBV12-4

CDR3 DNA: TGTGCCAGCACCGAGGGGATTTGGGACACTGAAGCTTTCTTT
CDR3 protein: CASTEGIWDTEAFF
J gene: TRBJ1-1
D gene: -
clone size: -
V gene: TRBV6-5

CDR3 DNA: TGTGCCAGCAGTTACACTAGCGGGGGGGAGACCCAGTACTTC
CDR3 protein: CASSYTSGGETQYF
J gene: TRBJ2-5
D gene: TRBD2
clone size: -
V gene: TRBV6-2/TRBV6-3

CDR3 DNA: TGCGCCAGCAGCTTGAAGGTGAACACTGAAGCTTTCTTT
CDR3 protein: CASSLKVNTEAFF
J gene: TRBJ1-1
D gene: -
clone size: -
V gene: TRBV5-1

CDR3 DNA: TGTGCCAGCAGCTTAAGAGACACAGGGTTCACTGAAGCTTTCTTT
CDR3 protein: CASSLRDTGFTEAFF
J gene: TRBJ1-1
D gene: -
clone size: once
V gene: TRBV11-2

CDR3 DNA: TGTGCCAGCAGCAAAGCCCGGGGGACAACCTCCTACGAGCAGTACTTC
CDR3 protein: CASSKARGTTSYEQYF
J gene: TRBJ2-7
D gene: -
clone size: -
V gene: TRBV21-1

CDR3 DNA: TGTGCCAGCAGGGGGGGAGAGCGGCAGTACTTC
CDR3 protein: CASRGGERQYF
J gene: TRBJ2-7
D gene: -
clone size: few
V gene: TRBV2

CDR3 DNA: TGTGCCACCAGTGGAGCGGGGGACTTCAGAAATACGCAGTATTTT
CDR3 protein: CATSGAGDFRNTQYF
J gene: TRBJ2-3
D gene: TRBD2
clone size: -
V gene: TRBV24-1

CDR3 DNA: TGTGCCAGCAGCTTAGGGGGGGGGCGAAGACAGCCCCAGCATTTT
CDR3 protein: CASSLGGGRRQPQHF
J gene: TRBJ1-5
D gene: -
clone size: -
V gene: TRBV7-2

CDR3 DNA: TGTGCCAGCTCACCGGGACTGTCAAATGAGCAGTTCTTC
CDR3 protein: CASSPGLSNEQFF
J gene: TRBJ2-1
D gene: -
clone size: -
V gene: TRBV18

CDR3 DNA: TGTGCCAGCAGCCGCCTCTCAATTATCACAGATACGCAGTATTTT
CDR3 protein: CASSRLSIITDTQYF
J gene: TRBJ2-3
D gene: -
clone size: -
V gene: TRBV7-6

CDR3 DNA: TGTGCCAGCAGTAGACCAGCAGCTAACTATGGCTACACCTTC
CDR3 protein: CASSRPAANYGYTF
J gene: TRBJ1-2
D gene: -
clone size: -
V gene: TRBV11-2

CDR3 DNA: TGTGCCAGCAGCCCCCGACTAGCGGGGGGGCTCGGTGAGCAGTTCTTC
CDR3 protein: CASSPRLAGGLGEQFF
J gene: TRBJ2-1
D gene: TRBD2
clone size: -
V gene: TRBV11-3

CDR3 DNA: TGTGCCAGCTCAGCGCTACAATCCTACGAGCAGTACTTC
CDR3 protein: CASSALQSYEQYF
J gene: TRBJ2-7
D gene: -
clone size: -
V gene: TRBV18

CDR3 DNA: TGTGCCAGCTCACTGGGGACTACTGAGCAGTTCTTC
CDR3 protein: CASSLGTTEQFF
J gene: TRBJ2-1
D gene: TRBD2
clone size: -
V gene: TRBV18

CDR3 DNA: TGTGCCAGCAGGCGGGACAGGGGGACTGTCGGGGAGCTGTTTTTT
CDR3 protein: CASRRDRGTVGELFF
J gene: TRBJ2-2
D gene: TRBD1
clone size: -
V gene: TRBV28

CDR3 DNA: TGTGCCTGGAGTGAAGGGGTTCGTCAGCCCCAGCATTTT
CDR3 protein: CAWSEGVRQPQHF
J gene: TRBJ1-5
D gene: -
clone size: -
V gene: TRBV30

CDR3 DNA: TGTGCCAGCAGTTTGGACGGGAACTATGGCTACACCTTC
CDR3 protein: CASSLDGNYGYTF
J gene: TRBJ1-2
D gene: -
clone size: -
V gene: TRBV6-5